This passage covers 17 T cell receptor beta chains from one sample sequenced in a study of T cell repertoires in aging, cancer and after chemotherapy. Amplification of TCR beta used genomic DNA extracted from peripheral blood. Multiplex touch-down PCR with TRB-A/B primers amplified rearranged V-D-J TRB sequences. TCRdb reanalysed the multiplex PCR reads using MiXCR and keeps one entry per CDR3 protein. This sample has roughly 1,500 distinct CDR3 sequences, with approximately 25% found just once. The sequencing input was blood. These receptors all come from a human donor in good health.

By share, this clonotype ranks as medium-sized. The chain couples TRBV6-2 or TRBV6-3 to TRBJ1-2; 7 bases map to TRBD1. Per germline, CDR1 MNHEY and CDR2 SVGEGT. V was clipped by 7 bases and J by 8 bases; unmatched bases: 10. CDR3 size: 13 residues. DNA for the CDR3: TGTGCCAGCACTGGGACAGAGGGATGGGGCTACACCTTC. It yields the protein CASTGTEGWGYTF.

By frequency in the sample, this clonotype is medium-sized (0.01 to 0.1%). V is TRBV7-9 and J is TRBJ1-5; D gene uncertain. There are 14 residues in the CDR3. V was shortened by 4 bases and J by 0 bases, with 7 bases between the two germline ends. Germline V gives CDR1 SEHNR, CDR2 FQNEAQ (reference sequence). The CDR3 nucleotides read TGTGCCAGCAGCTCGAGGCGTAGCAATCAGCCCCAGCATTTT. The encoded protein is CASSSRRSNQPQHF.

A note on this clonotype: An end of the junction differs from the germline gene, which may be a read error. CDR3 bases: TGTGCCAGCAGCTTAGTAGGGAGCACCGGGGAGCCGTTTTTT. Its protein is CASSLVGSTGEPFF. V gene TRBV11-2 combines with J gene TRBJ2-2; D possibly corresponds to TRBD2 (5 bases). Germline V gene data show CDR1 as SGHAT and CDR2 as FQNNGV. The CDR3 consists of 14 residues.

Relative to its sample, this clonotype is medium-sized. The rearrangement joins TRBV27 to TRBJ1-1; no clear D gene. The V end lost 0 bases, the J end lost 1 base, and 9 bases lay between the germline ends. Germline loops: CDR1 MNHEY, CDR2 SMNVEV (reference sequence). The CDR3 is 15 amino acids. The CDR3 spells CASSLSHFGNTEAFF. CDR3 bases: TGTGCCAGCAGTTTATCACATTTCGGGAACACTGAAGCTTTCTTT.

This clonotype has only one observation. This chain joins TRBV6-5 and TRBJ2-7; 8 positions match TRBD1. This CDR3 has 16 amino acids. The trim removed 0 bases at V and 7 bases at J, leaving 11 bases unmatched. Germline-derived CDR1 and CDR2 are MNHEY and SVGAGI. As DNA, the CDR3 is TGTGCCAGCAGTTACTCCCGCGGACAGGGCTCGAATGAGCAGTACGTC. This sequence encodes CASSYSRGQGSNEQYV.

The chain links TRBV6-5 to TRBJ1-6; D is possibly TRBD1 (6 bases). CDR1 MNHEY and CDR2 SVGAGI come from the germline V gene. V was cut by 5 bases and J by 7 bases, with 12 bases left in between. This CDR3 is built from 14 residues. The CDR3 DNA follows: TGTGCCAGCAGTCCAGCGGACAGAAATTCACCCCTCCACTTT. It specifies CASSPADRNSPLHF.

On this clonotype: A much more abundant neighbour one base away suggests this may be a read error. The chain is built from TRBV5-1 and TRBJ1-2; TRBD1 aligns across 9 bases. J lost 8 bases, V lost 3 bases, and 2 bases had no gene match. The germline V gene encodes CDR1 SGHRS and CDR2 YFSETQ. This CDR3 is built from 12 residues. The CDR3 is CASSWTGEGYTF. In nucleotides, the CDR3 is TGCGCCAGCAGCTGGACAGGGGAGGGCTACACCTTC.

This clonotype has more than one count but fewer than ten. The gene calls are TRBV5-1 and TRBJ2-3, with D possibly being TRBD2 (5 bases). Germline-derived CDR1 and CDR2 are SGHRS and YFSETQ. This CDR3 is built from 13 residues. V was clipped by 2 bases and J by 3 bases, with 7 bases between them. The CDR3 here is CASSFEGTDTQYF. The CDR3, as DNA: TGCGCCAGCAGCTTCGAGGGTACAGATACGCAGTATTTT.

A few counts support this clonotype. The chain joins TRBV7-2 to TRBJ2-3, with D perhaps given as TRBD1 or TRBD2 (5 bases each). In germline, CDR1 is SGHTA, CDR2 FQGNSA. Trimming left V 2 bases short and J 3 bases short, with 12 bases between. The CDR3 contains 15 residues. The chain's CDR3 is CASSLRGDPTDTQYF. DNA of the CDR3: TGTGCCAGCAGCTTAAGAGGGGATCCAACAGATACGCAGTATTTT.

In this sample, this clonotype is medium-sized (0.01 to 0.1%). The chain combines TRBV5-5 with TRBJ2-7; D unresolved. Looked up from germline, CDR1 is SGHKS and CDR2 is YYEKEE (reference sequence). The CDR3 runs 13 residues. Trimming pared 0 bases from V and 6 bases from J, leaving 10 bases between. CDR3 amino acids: CASSLGPLLEQYV. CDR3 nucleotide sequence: TGTGCCAGCAGCTTGGGGCCCTTGCTCGAGCAGTACGTC.

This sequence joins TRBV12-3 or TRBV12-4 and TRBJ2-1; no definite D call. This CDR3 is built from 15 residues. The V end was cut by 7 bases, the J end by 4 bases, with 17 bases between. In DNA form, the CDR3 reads TGTGCCAGCAATATATCCCCCGCAGCTTACAATGAGCAGTTCTTC. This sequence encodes CASNISPAAYNEQFF.

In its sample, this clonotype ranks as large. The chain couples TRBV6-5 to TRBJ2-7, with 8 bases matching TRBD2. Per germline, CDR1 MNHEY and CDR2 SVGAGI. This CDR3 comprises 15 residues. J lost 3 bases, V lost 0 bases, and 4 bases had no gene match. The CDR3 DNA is TGTGCCAGCAGTTACTCGGGACTAGGATTCTACGAGCAGTACTTC. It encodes CASSYSGLGFYEQYF.

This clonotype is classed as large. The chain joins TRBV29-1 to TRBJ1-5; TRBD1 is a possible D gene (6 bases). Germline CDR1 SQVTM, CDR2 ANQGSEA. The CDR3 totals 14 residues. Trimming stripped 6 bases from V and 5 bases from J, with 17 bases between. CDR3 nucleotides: TGCAGCGTCATGACAGGTTTAGGGGATCAGCCCCAGCATTTT. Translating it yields CSVMTGLGDQPQHF.

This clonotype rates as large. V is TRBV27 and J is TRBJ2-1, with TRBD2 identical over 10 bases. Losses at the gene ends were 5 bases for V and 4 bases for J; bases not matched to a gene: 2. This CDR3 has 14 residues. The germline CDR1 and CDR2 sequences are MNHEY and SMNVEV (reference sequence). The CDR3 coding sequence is TGTGCCAGCAGTGCAGCGGGAGGGTACAATGAGCAGTTCTTC. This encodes CASSAAGGYNEQFF.

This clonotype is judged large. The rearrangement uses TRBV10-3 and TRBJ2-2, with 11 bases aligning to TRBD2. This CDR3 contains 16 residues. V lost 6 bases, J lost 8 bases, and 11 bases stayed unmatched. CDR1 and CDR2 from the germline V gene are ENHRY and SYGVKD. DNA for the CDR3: TGTGCCATCAGGGTGAGACTAGCGGGATCGACGGGGGAGCTGTTTTTT. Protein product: CAIRVRLAGSTGELFF.

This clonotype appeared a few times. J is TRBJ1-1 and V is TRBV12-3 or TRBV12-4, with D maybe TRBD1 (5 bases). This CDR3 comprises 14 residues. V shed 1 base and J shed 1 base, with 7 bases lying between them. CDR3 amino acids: CASSLGQGNTEAFF. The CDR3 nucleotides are TGTGCCAGCAGTTTAGGGCAGGGGAACACTGAAGCTTTCTTT.

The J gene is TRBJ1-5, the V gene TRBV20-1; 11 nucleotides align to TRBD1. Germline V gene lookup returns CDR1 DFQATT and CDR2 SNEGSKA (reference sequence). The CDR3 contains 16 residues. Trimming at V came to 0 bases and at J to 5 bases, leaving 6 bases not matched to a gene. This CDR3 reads CSARDRTGGGHQPQHF. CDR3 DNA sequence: TGCAGTGCTAGAGATCGGACAGGGGGCGGTCATCAGCCCCAGCATTTT.